A single sample is the source of the 24 T cell receptor beta chains below, sequenced in a study of blood T cell repertoires in COVID-19. Profiled with immunoSEQ multiplex PCR; TCRdb holds only in-frame clones, not every one. The sample records 90,000 to 100,000 clones, 80% to 90% being singletons. The sequencing input was peripheral blood. These receptors all come from a man older than 75 with acute or convalescent COVID-19.

The chain recombines TRBV10-3 with TRBJ2-4, with D unclear. This CDR3 region has 12 residues. V lost 7 bases and J 0 bases, leaving 4 bases between the germline ends. Germline CDR1 is ENHRY and CDR2 is SYGVKD. The CDR3 sequence is CAIILAKNIQYF. In DNA form, the CDR3 reads TGTGCCATCATCCTAGCCAAAAACATTCAGTACTTC.

This clone has only one observation. This sequence joins TRBV6-2 or TRBV6-3 and TRBJ2-7; maybe TRBD1 (5 bases). The CDR3 is 14 residues long. V was shortened by 4 bases and J by 2 bases, with 12 bases between the two germline ends. Germline lookup yields CDR1 MNHEY and CDR2 SVGEGT. The CDR3, as DNA: TGTGCCAGCAGTTTCGGCAGGGTAGCCTACGAGCAGTACTTC. Translated, it gives CASSFGRVAYEQYF.

This clone has just one count. The chain employs TRBV5-1 and TRBJ2-7; TRBD2 matches at 7 bases. CDR1 and CDR2 from the germline V gene are SGHRS and YFSETQ. Unmatched junction bases numbered 9, after V lost 4 bases and J lost 2 bases. The CDR3 length is 15 residues. CDR3 sequence reads: CASSPLGSGAYEQYF. The CDR3 DNA reads as TGCGCCAGCAGCCCCCTCGGGAGCGGGGCCTACGAGCAGTACTTC.

The J gene is TRBJ1-3, the V gene TRBV6-2 or TRBV6-3; D possibly corresponds to TRBD1 (5 bases). Germline assignment: CDR1 MNHEY and CDR2 SVGEGT. The CDR3 has 15 amino acids. Trimming removed 2 bases from V and 0 bases from J, with 8 bases in between. The CDR3 loop is CASSYGASSGNTIYF. In DNA, the CDR3 is TGTGCCAGCAGTTACGGGGCCAGCTCTGGAAACACCATATATTTT.

The chain recombines TRBV5-1 with TRBJ1-2; weak D call: TRBD1 (6 bases). From germline, CDR1 is SGHRS and CDR2 YFSETQ. With 5 bases removed from V and 0 bases from J, the gap between germline ends came to 11 bases. This CDR3 spans 14 amino acids. CDR3 coding DNA: TGCGCCAGCAGAGGACAGACCACTAACTATGGCTACACCTTC. It specifies CASRGQTTNYGYTF.

This chain links TRBV7-2 with TRBJ1-5, with 9 positions matching TRBD1. The V segment lost 4 bases and the J segment 6 bases; nucleotides outside the gene matches: 7. This CDR3 spans 15 amino acids. In germline, CDR1 is SGHTA, CDR2 FQGNSA. The CDR3 here is CASSSVQGAGQPQHF. CDR3 nucleotide sequence: TGTGCCAGCAGCTCGGTACAGGGGGCGGGTCAGCCCCAGCATTTT.

CDR3 loop: CASSLTSGWPDTQYF. The CDR3 bases are TGTGCCAGCAGCTTAACTAGCGGGTGGCCAGATACGCAGTATTTT. The V and J genes are TRBV7-2 and TRBJ2-3; 9 nucleotides line up with TRBD2. CDR3 size: 15 residues. CDR1 and CDR2 from the germline V gene are SGHTA and FQGNSA. J gave up 4 bases and V 2 bases, and 4 bases lay outside the gene matches.

With regard to this clone: The junction and the germline gene differ at one end; a read error may be behind it. CDR3 bases: TGTGCCGGCAGTTACTCGGTAAGGACGGACAACTACGAGCAGTACTTC. Amino acid sequence: CAGSYSVRTDNYEQYF. V is TRBV6-5 and J is TRBJ2-7; D is possibly TRBD1 (5 bases). This CDR3 comprises 16 residues. Germline V gene lookup returns CDR1 MNHEY and CDR2 SVGAGI.

V is TRBV28 and J is TRBJ2-3, with D possibly TRBD2 on 5 matching bases. The CDR3 extends over 13 amino acids. CDR1 is MDHEN, CDR2 SYDVKM, per germline. Trimming cost V 10 bases and J 1 base, with 12 bases left between them. CDR3 residues: CAIGGEGTDTQYF. DNA for the CDR3: TGTGCCATCGGAGGAGAGGGCACAGATACGCAGTATTTT.

The CDR3 loop reads CASSLDQTSGNPRKQYF. Here the CDR3 DNA reads TGTGCCAGCAGCTTAGATCAGACTAGCGGGAACCCGCGGAAACAGTACTTC. This chain joins TRBV11-3 and TRBJ2-7; 11 bases fit TRBD2. The V gene end was trimmed by 0 bases and the J gene end by 10 bases; junction bases not matched to a gene: 14. Germline V gives CDR1 SGHNT, CDR2 YENEEA. The CDR3 has 17 residues.

The V call is TRBV2, the J call TRBJ1-2, with 8 bases identical to TRBD1. The CDR3 extends over 14 amino acids. V shed 4 bases, J shed 7 bases, and the junction held 8 bases outside the gene matches. Germline CDR1 and CDR2: SNHLY and FYNNEI. The CDR3 sequence is CASSGETGEVGYTF. CDR3 coding DNA: TGTGCCAGCAGTGGGGAGACAGGGGAGGTTGGCTACACCTTC.

The chain is built from TRBV5-1 and TRBJ2-7, with TRBD1 matching over 9 bases. This CDR3 contains 19 residues. The trim removed 4 bases at V and 0 bases at J, leaving 17 bases unmatched. In germline, CDR1 is SGHRS, CDR2 YFSETQ. The DNA for the CDR3 is TGCGCCAGCAGCCCCGCGGGGGACAGGGCCGTATTGTACTCCTACGAGCAGTACTTC. Translating gives CASSPAGDRAVLYSYEQYF.

This clone was observed a handful of times. The chain has TRBV7-2 and TRBJ2-1; TRBD2 might be the D (6 bases). CDR1 and CDR2 from the germline V gene are SGHTA and FQGNSA. Between the trimmed V and J ends, which lost 5 bases and 4 bases, there was a span of 18 bases. The length of the CDR3 is 16 residues. In nucleotides, the CDR3 is TGTGCCAGCAGCGAGAGAGGGCTAGCGAATTACAATGAGCAGTTCTTC. Protein sequence: CASSERGLANYNEQFF.

The V gene is TRBV3-1 (or the pseudogene TRBV3-2), the J gene TRBJ1-2; 10 bases align to TRBD1. J gave up 8 bases and V 6 bases, and 9 bases lay outside the gene matches. The CDR3 has 14 amino acids. Looked up from germline, CDR1 is LGHDT and CDR2 is YNNKEL (reference sequence). In nucleotides, the CDR3 is TGTGCCAGCAGTCCCGGGACAGGGGCGGGCGGCTACACCTTC. Translated: CASSPGTGAGGYTF.

The chain joins TRBV19 to TRBJ2-1; D call uncertain. V lost 5 bases and J 1 base, leaving 6 bases between the germline ends. The germline V gene has CDR1 LNHDA and CDR2 SQIVND (reference sequence). The CDR3 has 13 amino acids. DNA of the CDR3: TGTGCCAGTAGTGAGCGATCCTACAATGAGCAGTTCTTC. Translating it yields CASSERSYNEQFF.

V and J are TRBV19 and TRBJ2-5, with TRBD1 matching 8 bases. V lost 10 bases to trimming and J lost 4 bases; unmatched junction nucleotides: 11. The germline V gene encodes CDR1 LNHDA and CDR2 SQIVND (reference sequence). The CDR3 sequence is 14 residues long. Here the CDR3 DNA reads TGTGCCACCCGCGTTACAGGGGGAGGAGAGACCCAGTACTTC. Its translation: CATRVTGGGETQYF.

This chain uses TRBV7-6 with TRBJ2-7, with 9 bases lining up with TRBD1. CDR3 length: 14 residues. Germline values: CDR1 SGHVS, CDR2 FNYEAQ. With V trimmed by 5 bases and J by 2 bases, 4 bases remained unmatched. CDR3 residues: CASSKRQGAYEQYF. The CDR3 coding sequence is TGTGCCAGCAGCAAAAGACAGGGGGCCTACGAGCAGTACTTC.

J is TRBJ2-3 and V is TRBV19, with 13 nucleotides matching TRBD2. CDR1 is LNHDA and CDR2 is SQIVND in the germline V gene (reference sequence). The CDR3 covers 18 residues. Trimming took 4 bases from V and 5 from J; bases not matched to a gene: 12. CDR3: CASSTLVTSGRARDTQYF. CDR3 DNA: TGTGCCAGTAGTACCCTAGTCACTAGCGGGAGGGCCCGAGATACGCAGTATTTT.

The CDR3, as DNA: TGTGCCAGCAGCGTTAGAGCGGGATTCCAAGAGACCCAGTACTTC. Protein product: CASSVRAGFQETQYF. The chain combines TRBV9 with TRBJ2-5; TRBD2 matches at 7 bases. The J segment lost 1 base and the V segment lost 2 bases, leaving 5 bases of the junction unmatched. CDR3 length: 15 residues. The germline CDR1 and CDR2 sequences are SGDLS and YYNGEE.

The V and J genes are TRBV10-3 and TRBJ2-1, with a tentative D call TRBD2 (5 bases). CDR1 is ENHRY and CDR2 is SYGVKD in the germline V gene. The CDR3 totals 16 residues. Trimming left V 0 bases short and J 12 bases short, with 21 bases between. CDR3 nucleotides: TGTGCCATCAGTGAGTCAAAAGCTGGCTCGACTATAGGGCAGTTCTTC. Protein product: CAISESKAGSTIGQFF.

V and J are TRBV28 and TRBJ2-7, with D perhaps matching TRBD1 (5 bases). This CDR3 comprises 13 residues. V lost 8 bases and J 6 bases, leaving 17 bases between the germline ends. Germline assignment: CDR1 MDHEN and CDR2 SYDVKM. The CDR3 DNA is TGTGCCAGCGAGTCCCCCAATAGGGGCGAGCAGTACTTC. It codes for CASESPNRGEQYF.

The chain is built from TRBV28 and TRBJ1-5, with 9 bases matching TRBD1. The germline V gene encodes CDR1 MDHEN and CDR2 SYDVKM. Unmatched junction bases numbered 16, after V lost 7 bases and J lost 3 bases. The CDR3 covers 18 residues. CDR3 nucleotides: TGTGCCAGCACCCCGGGGGCCGGGACAGGGTATAACAATCAGCCCCAGCATTTT. Amino acid sequence: CASTPGAGTGYNNQPQHF.

This chain uses TRBV7-3 with TRBJ2-7; 8 bases agree with TRBD2. The CDR3 is made up of 15 amino acids. Per the germline V gene, CDR1 is SGHTA and CDR2 is FQGTGA. V lost 2 bases to trimming and J lost 4 bases; unmatched junction nucleotides: 7. Here the CDR3 DNA reads TGTGCCAGCAGCTTAGCAAGCAGCGGGAGTTACGAGCAGTACTTC. Translation: CASSLASSGSYEQYF.

This chain connects TRBV6-6 to TRBJ1-2; maybe TRBD1 (6 bases). Germline V gives CDR1 MNHNY, CDR2 SVGAGI (reference sequence). The CDR3 runs to 13 residues. Deletions cut 5 bases from V and 8 bases from J, with 15 bases between. In DNA form, the CDR3 reads TGTGCCAGCAGTGGTCCCACAGGGCTAGGCTACACCTTC. It is translated as CASSGPTGLGYTF.